The 30 T cell receptor beta chains below come from one sample, sequenced in a study of blood T cell repertoires in COVID-19. Here immunoSEQ multiplex PCR was the method, and the copy in TCRdb shows in-frame clones only, minus some. The sample has 92,000 or so clones, approximately 90% seen once. The sample was peripheral blood. Source of these receptors: a man between 60 and 70 years old with acute or convalescent COVID-19.

The V call is TRBV19, the J call TRBJ1-5, with a weak D call TRBD1 (5 bases). CDR3 length equals 15 residues. V dropped 3 bases and J dropped 1 base, with 10 bases sitting between them. Germline assignment: CDR1 LNHDA and CDR2 SQIVND (reference sequence). This chain's CDR3 is CASSMVQGSNQPQHF. The CDR3 nucleotides read TGTGCCAGTAGTATGGTCCAGGGAAGCAATCAGCCCCAGCATTTT. The whole variable domain, remainder taken from reference TRBV19 and TRBJ1-5, is DGGITQSPKYLFRKEGQNVTLSCEQNLNHDAMYWYRQDPGQGLRLIYYSQIVNDFQKGDIAEGYSVSREKKESFPLTVTSAQKNPTAFYLCASSMVQGSNQPQHFGDGTRLSIL.

CDR3 sequence: CASSSRTSRASQETQYF. For the CDR3, the DNA is TGCGCCAGCAGCTCCCGGACTAGCAGGGCGAGCCAAGAGACCCAGTACTTC. The chain couples TRBV5-1 to TRBJ2-5; 8 nucleotides agree with TRBD2. Germline V gene data show CDR1 as SGHRS and CDR2 as YFSETQ. The CDR3 length is 17 residues. V shed 3 bases and J 1 base; nucleotides not matched to a gene: 11. The variable domain in full, with the rest retrieved from reference TRBV5-1 and TRBJ2-5, is KAGVTQTPRYLIKTRGQQVTLSCSPISGHRSVSWYQQTPGQGLQFLFEYFSETQRNKGNFPGRFSGRQFSNSRSEMNVSTLELGDSALYLCASSSRTSRASQETQYFGPGTRLLVL.

The chain has TRBV6-5 and TRBJ1-1; D is uncertain. The CDR3 totals 14 residues. In germline, CDR1 is MNHEY, CDR2 SVGAGI. Between the trimmed V and J ends, which lost 4 bases and 0 bases, there was a span of 9 bases. The CDR3 DNA reads TGTGCCAGCAGTTTTAACAGCCTGAACACTGAAGCTTTCTTT. Translation: CASSFNSLNTEAFF.

The chain's CDR3 is CASSVKGNTIYF. CDR3 in DNA: TGTGCCAGCAGCGTTAAAGGAAACACCATATATTTT. The chain is built from TRBV9 and TRBJ1-3; D is undetermined. Trimming stripped 2 bases from V and 4 bases from J, with 4 bases between. Germline values: CDR1 SGDLS, CDR2 YYNGEE. The CDR3 extends over 12 amino acids.

The chain couples TRBV6-2 or TRBV6-3 to TRBJ2-3; D may be TRBD2 (6 bases). The length of the CDR3 is 14 residues. Looked up from germline, CDR1 is MNHEY and CDR2 is SVGEGT. V lost 2 bases and J 5 bases, leaving 11 bases between the germline ends. The CDR3 spells CASSYGGRQDTQYF. CDR3 in DNA: TGTGCCAGCAGTTACGGGGGGAGGCAAGATACGCAGTATTTT.

The chain links TRBV7-3 to TRBJ2-2; the D gene is possibly TRBD2 (6 bases). V lost 0 bases and J 7 bases, leaving 18 bases between the germline ends. The CDR3 is made up of 17 amino acids. The V gene's germline CDR1 is SGHTA and CDR2 FQGTGA. The CDR3 nucleotides are TGTGCCAGCAGCTTAACCCCTCCGCGCGGGGAACTCGGGGAGCTGTTTTTT. It translates to CASSLTPPRGELGELFF.

The V and J genes are TRBV27 and TRBJ1-2, with a possible D match to TRBD1 (5 bases). This CDR3 spans 14 amino acids. V was clipped by 6 bases and J by 0 bases, with 11 bases between them. Germline V gives CDR1 MNHEY, CDR2 SMNVEV (reference sequence). In nucleotides, the CDR3 is TGTGCCAGCAGGGTAGCAGGGTCTAACTATGGCTACACCTTC. Protein: CASRVAGSNYGYTF.

The V call is TRBV5-1, the J call TRBJ2-3; 13 bases are a match to TRBD2. The V and J ends lost 2 bases and 4 bases, in that order; junction bases with no gene match: 16. The V gene's germline CDR1 is SGHRS and CDR2 YFSETQ. This CDR3 contains 20 residues. CDR3 coding DNA: TGCGCCAGCAGCTTCGGTTTCGGACTAGCGGGGGCCATGGGGGCAGATACGCAGTATTTT. Its protein product is CASSFGFGLAGAMGADTQYF.

This sequence joins TRBV28 and TRBJ1-3; 9 nucleotides match TRBD1. The CDR3 runs 18 residues. Losses at the gene ends were 6 bases for V and 0 bases for J; bases not matched to a gene: 12. Germline lookup yields CDR1 MDHEN and CDR2 SYDVKM. CDR3 region: CASRPRTGAFSSGNTIYF. The CDR3 DNA follows: TGTGCCAGCAGGCCCCGGACAGGGGCTTTTAGCTCTGGAAACACCATATATTTT. Using reference TRBV28 and TRBJ1-3 for the parts outside the CDR3, the full variable domain is DVKVTQSSRYLVKRTGEKVFLECVQDMDHENMFWYRQDPGLGLRLIYFSYDVKMKEKGDIPEGYSVSREKKERFSLILESASTNQTSMYLCASRPRTGAFSSGNTIYFGEGSWLTVV.

Worth noting for this clone: The germline gene is not matched at one end of the junction; a read error may be the cause. The chain uses TRBV19 and TRBJ2-2, with D possibly being TRBD2 (5 bases). This CDR3 has 11 residues. CDR1 and CDR2 (germline): LNHDA, SQIVND (reference sequence). The DNA of the CDR3 is TGTGCCACCCAGAGCACCGGGGATCTGTTTTTT. Translating gives CATQSTGDLFF.

The rearrangement uses TRBV6-1 and TRBJ1-1; D is uncertain. The V gene's germline CDR1 is MNHNS and CDR2 SASEGT. V was pared by 3 bases and J by 4 bases, with 12 bases between. This CDR3 has 14 residues. As DNA, the CDR3 is TGTGCCAGCAGTGATTGGTCCCTTAGCACTGAAGCTTTCTTT. Its protein is CASSDWSLSTEAFF.

This clone turned up a few times. V usage is TRBV29-1 and J usage is TRBJ1-1, with TRBD1 matching 8 bases. The germline gives CDR1 SQVTM, CDR2 ANQGSEA. The CDR3 runs 14 residues. Trimming at V came to 5 bases and at J to 5 bases, leaving 10 bases not matched to a gene. The CDR3 DNA is TGCAGCGTTAACGGCGCAGGGGGCGGAACTGAAGCTTTCTTT. The encoded protein is CSVNGAGGGTEAFF.

This chain links TRBV5-8 with TRBJ2-7; 8 bases match TRBD1. With 0 bases clipped from V and 2 bases from J, the junction kept 4 bases outside the gene matches. The germline V gene has CDR1 SGHTS and CDR2 YDEGEE. This CDR3 is 15 amino acids long. This chain's CDR3 is CASSLGQGHTYEQYF. For the CDR3, the DNA is TGTGCCAGCAGCTTGGGACAGGGGCATACCTACGAGCAGTACTTC.

The J gene is TRBJ1-1, the V gene TRBV19, with D hard to call. Germline CDR1 and CDR2: LNHDA and SQIVND (reference sequence). The CDR3 is 13 residues long. With 1 base removed from V and 11 bases from J, the gap between germline ends came to 14 bases. The CDR3 nucleotides are TGTGCCAGTAGTATAGTCGTTGGGAGGGAGGCTTTCTTT. This sequence encodes CASSIVVGREAFF.

The chain links TRBV4-1 to TRBJ1-6; D unclear. Germline lookup yields CDR1 MGHRA and CDR2 YSYEKL. This CDR3 has 17 amino acids. V was shortened by 1 base and J by 0 bases, with 10 bases between the two germline ends. CDR3 loop: CASSQGLAVSYNSPLHF. CDR3 nucleotides: TGCGCCAGCAGCCAAGGTTTAGCCGTCTCCTATAATTCACCCCTCCACTTT.

This sequence joins TRBV10-2 and TRBJ2-7; 7 positions match TRBD2. The CDR3 spans 13 residues. Trimming at V came to 10 bases and at J to 2 bases, leaving 8 bases not matched to a gene. Germline CDR1 and CDR2: WSHSY and SAAADI. The CDR3 loop reads CATSSSGTYEQYF. The CDR3 DNA reads as TGCGCCACTTCTTCTAGCGGTACCTACGAGCAGTACTTC.

A few counts support this clone. The chain carries TRBV19 and TRBJ2-3; D not resolved. The CDR3 extends over 16 amino acids. V lost 1 base, J lost 1 base, and 12 bases lay in between. In germline, CDR1 is LNHDA, CDR2 SQIVND (reference sequence). CDR3 in amino acids: CASSIGDLFGTDTQYF. For the CDR3, the DNA is TGTGCCAGTAGTATAGGCGATTTGTTTGGCACAGATACGCAGTATTTT.

The J gene is TRBJ1-1, the V gene TRBV4-2; tentatively, D is TRBD1 (5 bases). V shed 0 bases and J shed 12 bases, with 17 bases lying between them. The CDR3 totals 14 residues. CDR1 LGHNA and CDR2 YNFKEQ come from the germline V gene. The CDR3 reads CASSQDAPQVESFF. In nucleotides, the CDR3 is TGTGCCAGCAGCCAAGATGCCCCACAGGTAGAATCTTTCTTT.

This chain uses TRBV10-1 with TRBJ2-5; possible D gene TRBD1, 6 bases. The CDR3 contains 13 residues. V shed 8 bases and J shed 2 bases, with 12 bases lying between them. Germline values: CDR1 WNHNN, CDR2 SYGVQD (reference sequence). CDR3 in amino acids: CASAQGMQETQYF. In DNA form, the CDR3 reads TGCGCCAGCGCACAGGGAATGCAAGAGACCCAGTACTTC.

This clone came up once. The chain carries TRBV6-4 and TRBJ1-1; weak D call: TRBD1 (5 bases). The CDR3 covers 14 residues. The V and J ends lost 0 bases and 5 bases respectively, with 10 bases between them. Germline V gene lookup returns CDR1 MRHNA and CDR2 SNTAGT. The CDR3 DNA sequence: TGTGCCAGCAGTGACTCTAGGAGGGGAACTGAAGCTTTCTTT. This translates into CASSDSRRGTEAFF.

The chain uses TRBV30 and TRBJ1-2; D remains ambiguous. The V end lost 5 bases, the J end lost 0 bases, and 7 bases lay between the germline ends. Germline CDR1 GTSNPN, CDR2 SVGIG (reference sequence). The CDR3 is 12 amino acids. The CDR3 DNA follows: TGTGCCTGGGAAGGAGCTAACTATGGCTACACCTTC. Translation gives CAWEGANYGYTF.

This clone was seen only a few times. CDR3 nucleotides: TGTGCCAGCAGTTTAGTTAGTTCACCCCTCCACTTT. Translation gives CASSLVSSPLHF. The gene calls are TRBV12-3 or TRBV12-4 and TRBJ1-6, with unresolved D. The CDR3 is 12 residues long. With 1 base removed from V and 9 bases from J, the gap between germline ends came to 4 bases.

The V call is TRBV27, the J call TRBJ1-4; no firm D call. The CDR3 runs 14 residues. The germline V gene encodes CDR1 MNHEY and CDR2 SMNVEV (reference sequence). Trimming pared 3 bases from V and 7 bases from J, leaving 12 bases between. The CDR3 bases are TGTGCCAGCAGTTTTTCGGGAGATACTGAAAAACTGTTTTTT. Translation gives CASSFSGDTEKLFF. The variable domain in full, with the rest retrieved from reference TRBV27 and TRBJ1-4, is EAQVTQNPRYLITVTGKKLTVTCSQNMNHEYMSWYRQDPGLGLRQIYYSMNVEVTDKGDVPEGYKVSRKEKRNFPLILESPSPNQTSLYFCASSFSGDTEKLFFGSGTQLSVL.

This clone appeared a few times. The V gene is TRBV10-1, the J gene TRBJ2-2; D gene ambiguous. The CDR3 extends over 15 amino acids. With 5 bases removed from V and 4 bases from J, the gap between germline ends came to 14 bases. The V gene's germline CDR1 is WNHNN and CDR2 SYGVQD (reference sequence). In DNA form, the CDR3 reads TGCGCCAGCAGTCTGGGCCAGCTGGGCACCGGGGAGCTGTTTTTT. It encodes CASSLGQLGTGELFF.

In this sample, this clone turned up a few times. This sequence joins TRBV29-1 and TRBJ1-2, with 8 bases that match TRBD1. The J segment lost 5 bases and the V segment lost 7 bases, leaving 18 bases of the junction unmatched. CDR3 length: 16 amino acids. The germline CDR1 and CDR2 sequences are SQVTM and ANQGSEA. This CDR3 reads CSAPTPGQGGRYGYTF. CDR3 bases: TGCAGCGCACCCACTCCAGGACAGGGAGGCCGGTATGGCTACACCTTC.

This clone was seen just once. The CDR3 nucleotides read TGCGCCAGCAGCTTGGCGGAGGGACAGGGCCTAGAGACCCAGTACTTC. This gives the protein CASSLAEGQGLETQYF. This chain links TRBV5-1 with TRBJ2-5; 9 bases are a match to TRBD1. The CDR3 is made up of 16 amino acids. Germline CDR1 is SGHRS and CDR2 is YFSETQ. V was pared by 0 bases and J by 4 bases, with 7 bases of the junction left unmatched.

This chain uses TRBV30 with TRBJ2-7; D is undetermined. The CDR3 sequence is 13 residues long. CDR1 GTSNPN and CDR2 SVGIG come from the germline V gene (reference sequence). V was shortened by 3 bases and J by 4 bases, with 13 bases between the two germline ends. The DNA for the CDR3 is TGTGCCTGGAGCCCCTCCGGTCGTTACGAGCAGTACTTC. Translated, it gives CAWSPSGRYEQYF.

This clone was seen a few times. The chain recombines TRBV3-1 (or the pseudogene TRBV3-2) with TRBJ2-7; TRBD2 might be the D (6 bases). Germline CDR1 LGHDT, CDR2 YNNKEL (reference sequence). The CDR3 has 15 residues. Between the trimmed V and J ends, which lost 1 base and 4 bases, there was a span of 14 bases. CDR3 sequence: CASSQGPGALYEQYF. The CDR3 DNA follows: TGTGCCAGCAGCCAAGGCCCGGGAGCTCTGTACGAGCAGTACTTC.

The chain couples TRBV7-3 to TRBJ1-2; 9 positions agree with TRBD1. Germline V gene sequence: CDR1 SGHTA, CDR2 FQGTGA. J gave up 4 bases and V 4 bases, and 1 base lay outside the gene matches. The CDR3 totals 13 residues. The CDR3 DNA reads as TGTGCCAGCAGCTCGGACAGGGGCTATGGCTACACCTTC. It encodes CASSSDRGYGYTF.

The CDR3 spells CASSLLAGDGTDTQYF. Here the CDR3 DNA reads TGTGCCAGCAGCCTCCTAGCGGGAGATGGCACAGATACGCAGTATTTT. The V call is TRBV6-6, the J call TRBJ2-3; 10 nucleotides match TRBD2. The V and J ends lost 6 bases and 1 base, in that order; junction bases with no gene match: 7. Germline assignment: CDR1 MNHNY and CDR2 SVGAGI (reference sequence). There are 16 residues in the CDR3.